The 21 T cell receptor beta chains given below trace back to one sample, sequenced in a study of blood T cell repertoires in COVID-19. The protocol was immunoSEQ multiplex PCR, while the TCRdb copy is restricted to in-frame clones and leaves out a portion. Counted here are about 80,000 clones, under 80% occurring once; the ten biggest clones make up approximately 16%. The sample comprised peripheral blood. Every receptor here comes from a human donor in a cohort sampled during active COVID-19.

V usage is TRBV3-1 (or the pseudogene TRBV3-2) and J usage is TRBJ1-1; D gene ambiguous. The ends were cut back, 3 bases at V and 8 bases at J, with 16 bases in the middle. In germline, CDR1 is LGHDT, CDR2 YNNKEL (reference sequence). This CDR3 has 14 amino acids. CDR3 amino acids: CASSHWVASTEAFF. As DNA, the CDR3 is TGTGCCAGCAGCCACTGGGTAGCTTCGACGGAAGCTTTCTTT.

This clone was seen more than once but under ten times. V is TRBV20-1 and J is TRBJ1-1; the match to TRBD1 covers 7 bases. Germline assignment: CDR1 DFQATT and CDR2 SNEGSKA (reference sequence). The CDR3 runs to 11 residues. The V and J ends lost 5 bases and 10 bases, in that order; junction bases with no gene match: 7. The CDR3 spells CSASRQGGAFF. In nucleotides, the CDR3 is TGCAGTGCTTCCAGACAGGGAGGAGCTTTCTTT.

For the CDR3, the DNA is TGTGCCAGCAGTCTGCTTTCAGCGGATTCTTATAATTCACCCCTCCACTTT. Protein sequence: CASSLLSADSYNSPLHF. The chain recombines TRBV6-6 with TRBJ1-6, with D unclear. The CDR3 contains 17 residues. Trimming stripped 5 bases from V and 4 bases from J, with 18 bases between. CDR1 and CDR2 from the germline V gene are MNHNY and SVGAGI (reference sequence).

The chain uses TRBV5-4 and TRBJ2-5; TRBD1 agrees at 8 bases. This CDR3 is built from 14 residues. The germline V gene encodes CDR1 SGHNT and CDR2 YYREEE (reference sequence). V was clipped by 3 bases and J by 5 bases; unmatched bases: 6. In DNA, the CDR3 is TGTGCCAGCAGCTCCCAGGGGGCGTTGGAGACCCAGTACTTC. Its protein is CASSSQGALETQYF.

The V call is TRBV4-1, the J call TRBJ2-5; 9 nucleotides agree with TRBD2. Germline CDR1 reads MGHRA; CDR2 reads YSYEKL. CDR3 size: 17 residues. After removal of 1 base from V and 4 bases from J, the junction contained 10 bases not matched to a gene. The DNA of the CDR3 is TGCGCCAGCAGCCAAGTTGCCCGCGGGGGGGCCCGAGAGACCCAGTACTTC. Translated, it gives CASSQVARGGARETQYF.

The J gene is TRBJ2-3, the V gene TRBV28; 11 bases agree with TRBD2. CDR1 MDHEN and CDR2 SYDVKM come from the germline V gene. This CDR3 has 15 amino acids. J lost 5 bases, V lost 2 bases, and 3 bases had no gene match. CDR3 in amino acids: CASSLPSGGRDTQYF. DNA of the CDR3: TGTGCCAGCAGTTTACCTAGCGGGGGGCGAGATACGCAGTATTTT.

This sequence joins TRBV6-6 and TRBJ2-1, with D perhaps TRBD2 (5 bases). Germline V gene lookup returns CDR1 MNHNY and CDR2 SVGAGI (reference sequence). The V gene lost 6 bases and the J gene lost 10 bases, with 10 bases spanning the gap. The CDR3 consists of 11 residues. This chain's CDR3 is CASSPLGEQFF. CDR3 DNA sequence: TGTGCCAGCAGCCCACTAGGCGAGCAGTTCTTC.

This clone was seen only once. The CDR3 here is CASSDSGSGDEQFF. The CDR3 bases are TGTGCCAGCAGCGATAGCGGGTCGGGTGATGAGCAGTTCTTC. The V gene is TRBV3-1 (or the pseudogene TRBV3-2), the J gene TRBJ2-1; 7 bases fit TRBD2. With 5 bases clipped from V and 8 bases from J, the junction kept 9 bases outside the gene matches. CDR3 length equals 14 residues. The germline V gene has CDR1 LGHDT and CDR2 YNNKEL (reference sequence).

The chain joins TRBV7-9 to TRBJ2-1; D is uncertain. V was cut by 2 bases and J by 8 bases, with 7 bases left in between. The CDR3 runs 12 residues. Germline V gene sequence: CDR1 SEHNR, CDR2 FQNEAQ (reference sequence). Here the CDR3 DNA reads TGTGCCAGCAGCTTATTAAGCGATGAGCAGTTCTTC. Amino acids: CASSLLSDEQFF.

The chain employs TRBV7-9 and TRBJ2-2; TRBD2 matches 11 bases. CDR1 and CDR2 (germline): SEHNR, FQNEAQ (reference sequence). Trimming cost V 7 bases and J 4 bases; bases outside gene matches: 8. The CDR3 runs 16 residues. The CDR3 DNA is TGTGCCAGCATGGGGACCGGGACTAGCGGCACCGGGGAGCTGTTTTTT. Translated: CASMGTGTSGTGELFF.

The J gene is TRBJ2-2, the V gene TRBV4-1; TRBD1 matches 9 bases. Trimming at V came to 1 base and at J to 3 bases, leaving 0 bases not matched to a gene. CDR3 length equals 15 residues. CDR1 and CDR2 (germline): MGHRA, YSYEKL. CDR3: CASSQGTGDTGELFF. CDR3 sequence (DNA): TGCGCCAGCAGCCAAGGGACAGGGGACACCGGGGAGCTGTTTTTT.

This clone turned up a few times. The chain is built from TRBV19 and TRBJ2-2, with 7 bases matching TRBD1. J lost 9 bases, V lost 4 bases, and 8 bases had no gene match. Germline V gene lookup returns CDR1 LNHDA and CDR2 SQIVND (reference sequence). The CDR3 sequence is 14 residues long. Written as DNA, the CDR3 is TGTGCCAGTAGTAAGACAGGGTATGGCTGGGAGCTGTTTTTT. Encoded protein: CASSKTGYGWELFF.

The V gene is TRBV30, the J gene TRBJ1-2, with D uncertain. V was clipped by 2 bases and J by 7 bases, with 8 bases between them. This CDR3 region has 11 residues. Germline V lookup: CDR1 GTSNPN, CDR2 SVGIG (reference sequence). CDR3 in DNA: TGTGCCTGGAGTACGGGGTCTGGCTACACCTTC. Translating it yields CAWSTGSGYTF.

The chain recombines TRBV5-1 with TRBJ1-2, with D possibly matching TRBD1 (6 bases). The V end was cut by 0 bases, the J end by 6 bases, with 9 bases between. This CDR3 is built from 13 residues. Germline V gene sequence: CDR1 SGHRS, CDR2 YFSETQ. Here the CDR3 DNA reads TGCGCCAGCAGCTTGGAACAGGGAAATGGCTACACCTTC. The encoded protein is CASSLEQGNGYTF.

V is TRBV10-3 and J is TRBJ1-1; 7 bases are shared with TRBD1. Per the germline V gene, CDR1 is ENHRY and CDR2 is SYGVKD. CDR3 length: 14 residues. V lost 6 bases, J lost 4 bases, and 8 bases stayed unmatched. The CDR3 loop is CAIRGDSRGTEAFF. Written as DNA, the CDR3 is TGTGCCATCAGGGGGGACAGCAGGGGCACTGAAGCTTTCTTT.

The chain employs TRBV5-6 and TRBJ2-1, with TRBD1 identical over 7 bases. CDR1 and CDR2 (germline): SGHDT, YYEEEE. The CDR3 is 16 residues long. Unmatched junction bases numbered 10, after V lost 2 bases and J lost 5 bases. The CDR3: CASSFNRGRIHNEQFF. Here the CDR3 DNA reads TGTGCCAGCAGCTTCAACAGGGGTCGGATCCACAATGAGCAGTTCTTC.

This rearrangement joins TRBV7-7 to TRBJ2-5; 10 nucleotides align to TRBD2. The CDR3 contains 15 residues. Germline CDR1 is SSHAT and CDR2 is FNYEAQ (reference sequence). V was pared by 2 bases and J by 2 bases, with 2 bases of the junction left unmatched. The CDR3 nucleotides are TGTGCCAGCAGCTTATCTAGCGGGGGTCAAGAGACCCAGTACTTC. This translates into CASSLSSGGQETQYF. Combining the CDR3 with reference TRBV7-7 and TRBJ2-5 gives the whole variable domain GAGVSQSPRYKVTKRGQDVTLRCDPISSHATLYWYQQALGQGPEFLTYFNYEAQPDKSGLPSDRFSAERPEGSISTLTIQRTEQRDSAMYRCASSLSSGGQETQYFGPGTRLLVL.

This clone was counted a single time. The rearrangement links TRBV24-1 to TRBJ2-5; 8 bases fit TRBD1. The CDR3 has 16 residues. Germline V CDR1 and CDR2: KGHDR, SFDVKD. The V and J ends lost 4 bases and 5 bases, in that order; junction bases with no gene match: 11. The chain's CDR3 is CATSDTRQGPRETQYF. CDR3 coding DNA: TGTGCCACCAGTGACACTAGACAGGGGCCGCGGGAGACCCAGTACTTC.

This chain uses TRBV6-5 with TRBJ2-5, with D perhaps TRBD1 (6 bases). V was trimmed by 2 bases and J by 0 bases, leaving 10 bases between them. Germline V gene lookup returns CDR1 MNHEY and CDR2 SVGAGI. The length of the CDR3 is 15 residues. CDR3 amino acids: CASSYRGDNQETQYF. The CDR3 nucleotides read TGTGCCAGCAGTTACAGAGGGGACAACCAAGAGACCCAGTACTTC.

The gene calls are TRBV5-6 and TRBJ2-1; tentatively, D is TRBD1 (6 bases). Trimming stripped 4 bases from V and 0 bases from J, with 23 bases between. Germline CDR1 and CDR2: SGHDT and YYEEEE. The CDR3 consists of 19 residues. The CDR3 is CASSGLGGPAGNSYNEQFF. The CDR3 DNA reads TGTGCCAGCAGCGGATTAGGGGGTCCCGCGGGTAACTCCTACAATGAGCAGTTCTTC.

This chain joins TRBV7-2 and TRBJ2-1, with 10 nucleotides matching TRBD2. Trimming removed 5 bases from V and 4 bases from J; junction bases left unmatched: 5. This CDR3 is built from 15 residues. Germline V CDR1 and CDR2: SGHTA, FQGNSA. The CDR3 here is CASSKPSGGYNEQFF. DNA for the CDR3: TGTGCCAGCAGCAAACCTAGCGGGGGTTACAATGAGCAGTTCTTC.